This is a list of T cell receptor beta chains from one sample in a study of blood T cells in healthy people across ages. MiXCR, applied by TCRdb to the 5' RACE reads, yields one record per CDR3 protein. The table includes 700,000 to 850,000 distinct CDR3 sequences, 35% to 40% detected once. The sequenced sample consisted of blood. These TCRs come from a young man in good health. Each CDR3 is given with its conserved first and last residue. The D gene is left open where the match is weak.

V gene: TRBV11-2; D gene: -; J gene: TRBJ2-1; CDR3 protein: CASSLEQINEQFF
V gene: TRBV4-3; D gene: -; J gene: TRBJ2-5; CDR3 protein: CASSLRLNNEQYF
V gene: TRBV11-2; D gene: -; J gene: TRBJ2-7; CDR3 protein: CASSLGYGSYEQYF
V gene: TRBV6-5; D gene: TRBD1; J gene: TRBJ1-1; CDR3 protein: CASSAGTAGTTVAFF
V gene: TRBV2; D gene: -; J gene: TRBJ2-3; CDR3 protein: CASSVGSFRTDTQYF
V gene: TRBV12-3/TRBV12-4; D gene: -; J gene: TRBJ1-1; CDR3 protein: CASWRKKTEAFF
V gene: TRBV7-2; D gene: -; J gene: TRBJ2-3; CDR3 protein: CASSVTLGYTNTQYF
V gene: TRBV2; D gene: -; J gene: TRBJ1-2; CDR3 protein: CASSEAQRGYGYTF
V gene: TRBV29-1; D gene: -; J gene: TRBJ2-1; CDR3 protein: CSVEGETRRNEQFF
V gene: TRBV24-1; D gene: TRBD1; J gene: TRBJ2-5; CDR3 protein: CATSDSTGTGLETQYF
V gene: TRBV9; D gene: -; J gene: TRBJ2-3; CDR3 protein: CASSVEIVDTDTQYF
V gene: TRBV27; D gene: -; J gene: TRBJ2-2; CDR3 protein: CASSPWTSRSGELFF
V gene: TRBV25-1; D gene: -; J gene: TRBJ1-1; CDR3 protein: CASRDGWEMNTEAFF
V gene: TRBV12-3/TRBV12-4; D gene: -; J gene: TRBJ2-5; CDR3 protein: CASSLYGEQYF
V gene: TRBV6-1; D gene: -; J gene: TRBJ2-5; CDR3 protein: CASSVVGEETQYF
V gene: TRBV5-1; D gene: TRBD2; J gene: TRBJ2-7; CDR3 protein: CASSLAGGLYEQYF
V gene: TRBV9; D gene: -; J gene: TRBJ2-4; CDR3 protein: CASSPSTFRNIQYF
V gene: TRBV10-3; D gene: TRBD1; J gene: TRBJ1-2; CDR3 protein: CAISDRQGGGYTF
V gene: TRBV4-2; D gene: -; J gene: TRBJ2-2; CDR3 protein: CASSQGTKGGELFF
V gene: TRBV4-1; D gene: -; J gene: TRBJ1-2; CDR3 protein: CASSQEGGLGFNYGYTF
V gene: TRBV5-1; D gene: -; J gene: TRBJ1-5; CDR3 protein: CASSLLGRADQPQHF
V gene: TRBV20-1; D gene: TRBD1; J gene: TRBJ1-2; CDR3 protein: CSARDDRDYGYTF
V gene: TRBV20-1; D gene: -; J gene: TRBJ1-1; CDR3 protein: CSARVQQNTEAFF
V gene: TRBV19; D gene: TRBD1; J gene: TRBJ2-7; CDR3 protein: CASSIGQGAVHSYEQYF
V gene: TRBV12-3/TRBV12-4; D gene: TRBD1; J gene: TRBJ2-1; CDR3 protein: CASSVYRGPNEQFF
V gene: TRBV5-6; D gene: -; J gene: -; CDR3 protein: CASSLPGLTYEQYF
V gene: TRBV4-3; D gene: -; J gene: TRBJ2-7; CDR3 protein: CASSQESGVGYEQYF
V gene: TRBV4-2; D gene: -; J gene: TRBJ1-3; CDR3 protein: CASSRESGSGNTIYF
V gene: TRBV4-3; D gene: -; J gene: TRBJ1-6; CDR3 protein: CASSQDHRVNSPLHF
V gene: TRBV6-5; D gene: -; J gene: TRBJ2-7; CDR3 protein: CASSPPRVGLTYEQYF
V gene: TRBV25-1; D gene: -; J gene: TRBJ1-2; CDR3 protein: CASSDTRDGYTF
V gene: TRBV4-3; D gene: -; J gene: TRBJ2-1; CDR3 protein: CASSQTVGRAQNEQFF
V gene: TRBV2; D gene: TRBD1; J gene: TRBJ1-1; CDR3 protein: CASSLDRFEAFF
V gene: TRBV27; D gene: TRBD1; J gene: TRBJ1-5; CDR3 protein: CASSPRDRTNQPQHF
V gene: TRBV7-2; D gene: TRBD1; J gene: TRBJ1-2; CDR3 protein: CASSLRKTGAENYGYTF
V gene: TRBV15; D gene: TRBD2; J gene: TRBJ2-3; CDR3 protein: CATSRDGGGRRDTQYF
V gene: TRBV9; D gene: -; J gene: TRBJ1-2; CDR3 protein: CASSVDWEANYGYTF
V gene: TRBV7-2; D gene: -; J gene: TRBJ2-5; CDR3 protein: CASSFRVATETQYF
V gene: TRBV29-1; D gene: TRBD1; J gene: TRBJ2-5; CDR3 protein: CSARNRGREETQYF
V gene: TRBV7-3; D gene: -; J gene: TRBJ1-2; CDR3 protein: CASSLKTLRGYGYTF
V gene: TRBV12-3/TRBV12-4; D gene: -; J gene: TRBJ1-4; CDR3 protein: CASTPGQEREKLFF
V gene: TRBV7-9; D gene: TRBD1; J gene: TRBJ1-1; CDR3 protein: CASSRTGGDTEAFF
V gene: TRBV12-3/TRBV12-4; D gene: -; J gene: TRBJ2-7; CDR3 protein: CASSLIYRSSYEQYF
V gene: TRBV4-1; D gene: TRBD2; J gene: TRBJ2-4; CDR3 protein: CASSQDTLHLAGVGNIQYF
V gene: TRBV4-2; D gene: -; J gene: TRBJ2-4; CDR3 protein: CASSQERKDMDIQYF
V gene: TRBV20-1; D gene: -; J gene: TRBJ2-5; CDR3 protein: CSAPSRQGRNEQYF